The T cell receptor (beta chain) described here comes from a study of CD8+ T cells in alopecia areata. Study details: The authors grafted skin from approximately 6-12-month-old C3H/HeJ donors with spontaneous alopecia onto roughly 6-11-week-old female C3H/HeJ mice.

Study-wide findings and caveats: Shared TCR sequences were less clear between patients than in mice, possibly partly from HLA diversity. Higher clonality than in normal scalp was seen in lesional scalp, especially alopecia totalis/universalis. Scalp samples also contribute reads from the resident alphabeta T cells found in normal skin.

On the basis of CD4, CD8alpha, NKG2D, NKG2ACE and other markers, pooled cutaneous lymph node cells were sorted. This clone has only a few counts. Its target is not known. Mouse names are used for the genes. Sequencing relied on a cDNA template that was reverse transcribed from extracted RNA. Clones were read by immunoSEQ multiplex PCR, and TCRdb kept only the in-frame ones, dropping some. The table lists around 290,000 clones, with no singletons. The specimen was CD4+ T cells sorted from a lymph node. This TCR derives from a C3H/HeJ mouse with alopecia areata. The MHC haplotype of this mouse line is H2-k.

The sequenced part of the CDR3 DNA is TGTGCCAGCAGTCTGTGGCAGGGAGGAAACTCC. This encodes CASSLWQGGNS. The CDR3, in full, reads CASSLWQGGNSDYTF. The V call is TRBV24, the J call TRBJ1-2; D possibly corresponds to TRBD1 (5 bases). Read data end 4 residues before the CDR3 end; the end is taken from the germline J gene. V gave up 1 base and J gave up 1 base, with 10 bases separating them. CDR1 and CDR2 from the germline V gene are KGHTA and FRNEEI. This CDR3 spans 15 amino acids.